This T cell receptor (beta chain) came from a study of cytomegalovirus exposure and HLA in healthy donors. This clone was seen a single time. The antigen is undetermined. 60 Vbeta and 13 Jbeta primers were used in PCR. Sequenced by immunoSEQ multiplex PCR; TCRdb stores in-frame clones only, minus some. Here the sample spans 200,000 to 250,000 clones, 65% to 90% being singletons. Overall study results and limits: CMV serostatus stood as the only immune exposure information on hand. Rarity marked most TCR sequences, yet some public TCRs occurred in many donors.

Source material: PBMCs. This TCR was recovered from a girl aged 10 to 17 in good health and CMV-seronegative.

The DNA for the CDR3 is TGTGCCAGTATACCCGCGGGGGGCGCCTCTGGAAACACCATATATTTT. It yields the protein CASIPAGGASGNTIYF. V gene TRBV19 combines with J gene TRBJ1-3, with D perhaps matching TRBD1 (6 bases). The CDR3 runs 16 residues. The germline CDR1 and CDR2 sequences are LNHDA and SQIVND (reference sequence). The ends were cut back, 7 bases at V and 0 bases at J, with 16 bases in the middle.